This T cell receptor beta chain was recovered during a study of CD8+ T cells in alopecia areata. To note about this clone: Antigen unknown.

Sorting of CD4+ cells into CD25+CD127- cells (for about five patients) was performed. Investigators isolated RNA and reverse transcribed it into cDNA to act as the sequencing template. Clones were read by immunoSEQ multiplex PCR, and TCRdb kept only the in-frame ones, dropping some. The table includes some 20,000 clones, 60% to 65% detected once. Regarding the study as a whole: Among patients, TCR sharing was less clear than in mice, a difference possibly due in part to HLA diversity in the patient population. Normal scalp had lower clonality than lesional scalp, with alopecia totalis/universalis lesions showing this most strongly.

V gave up 4 bases and J gave up 3 bases, with 8 bases separating them. The germline gives CDR1 SEHNR, CDR2 FQNEAQ (reference sequence). The CDR3 length is 13 residues. Sample: CD4+ Tregs sorted from blood. The chain links TRBV7-9 to TRBJ2-3, with D possibly TRBD1 on 6 matching bases. The origin of this receptor is a human donor with alopecia areata. CDR3 in DNA: TGTGCCAGCAGCTCCACAGGGACAGATACGCAGTATTTT. It encodes CASSSTGTDTQYF.